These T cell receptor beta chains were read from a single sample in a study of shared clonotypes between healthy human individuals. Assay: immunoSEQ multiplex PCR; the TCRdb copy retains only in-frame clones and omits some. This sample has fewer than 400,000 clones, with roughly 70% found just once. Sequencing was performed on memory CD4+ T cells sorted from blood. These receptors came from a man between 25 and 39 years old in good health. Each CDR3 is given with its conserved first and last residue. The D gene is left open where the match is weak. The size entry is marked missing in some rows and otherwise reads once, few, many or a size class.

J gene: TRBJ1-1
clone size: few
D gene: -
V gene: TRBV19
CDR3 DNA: TGTGCCAGTAAAACGACAGATATGAACACTGAAGCTTTCTTT
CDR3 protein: CASKTTDMNTEAFF

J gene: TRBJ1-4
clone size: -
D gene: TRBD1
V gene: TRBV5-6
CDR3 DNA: TGTGCCAGCAAAAAGGACAGGGGGCTTGGAGAAAAACTGTTTTTT
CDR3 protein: CASKKDRGLGEKLFF

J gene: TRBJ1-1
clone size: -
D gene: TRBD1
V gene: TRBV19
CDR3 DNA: TGTGCCAGTAGAGGACAGGGGGTATGGAACACTGAAGCTTTCTTT
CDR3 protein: CASRGQGVWNTEAFF

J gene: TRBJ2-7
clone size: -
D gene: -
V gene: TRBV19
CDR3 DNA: TGTGCCAGTAGTATCGACCCATTCTACGAGCAGTACTTC
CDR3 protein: CASSIDPFYEQYF

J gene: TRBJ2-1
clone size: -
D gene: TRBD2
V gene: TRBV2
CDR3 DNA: TGTGCCAGCAGTGACAGCGGGAGCAAGTGGAATGAGCAGTTCTTC
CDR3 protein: CASSDSGSKWNEQFF

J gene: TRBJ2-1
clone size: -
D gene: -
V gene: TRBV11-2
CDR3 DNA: TGTGCCAGCAGCACACGGACTTCGCCCGGGAATGAGCAGTTCTTC
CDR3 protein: CASSTRTSPGNEQFF

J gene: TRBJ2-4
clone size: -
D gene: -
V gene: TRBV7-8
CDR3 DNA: TGTGCCAGCAGCTTAGCAGGGGAGGACATTCAGTACTTC
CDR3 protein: CASSLAGEDIQYF

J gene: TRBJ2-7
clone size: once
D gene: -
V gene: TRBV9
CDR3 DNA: TGTGCCAGCAGCGCCGGGGGTGTCAGGGACGTCCACGAGCAGTACTTC
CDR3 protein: CASSAGGVRDVHEQYF

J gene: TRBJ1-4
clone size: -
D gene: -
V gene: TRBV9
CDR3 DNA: TGTGCCAGCAGCCCTCGCTTTGGGGAAAAACTGTTTTTT
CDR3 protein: CASSPRFGEKLFF

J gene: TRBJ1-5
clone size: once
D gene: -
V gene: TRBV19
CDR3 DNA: TGTGCCAGTAACCATATTGGGGGGTATGGCAATCAGCCCCAGCATTTT
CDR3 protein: CASNHIGGYGNQPQHF

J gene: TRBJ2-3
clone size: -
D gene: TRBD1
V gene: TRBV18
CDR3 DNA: TGTGCCAGCTCACAAACCCAGGGGGACACAGATACGCAGTATTTT
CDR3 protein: CASSQTQGDTDTQYF

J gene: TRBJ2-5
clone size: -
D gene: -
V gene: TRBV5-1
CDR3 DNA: TGCGCCAGCAGCGCGGCCGGGACAAGAAAAGAGACCCAGTACTTC
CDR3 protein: CASSAAGTRKETQYF

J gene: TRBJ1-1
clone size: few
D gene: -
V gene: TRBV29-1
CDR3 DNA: TGCAGCGTTGTTGATTACACTGAAGCTTTCTTT
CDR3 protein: CSVVDYTEAFF

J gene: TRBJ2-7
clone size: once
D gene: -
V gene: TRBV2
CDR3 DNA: TGTGCCAGCGGTTTGACAGTTACCTACGAGCAGTACTTC
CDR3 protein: CASGLTVTYEQYF

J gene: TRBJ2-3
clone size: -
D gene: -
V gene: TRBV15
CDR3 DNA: TGTGCCACCAGCAGAGATAGGAGGGCAGATACGCAGTATTTT
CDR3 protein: CATSRDRRADTQYF

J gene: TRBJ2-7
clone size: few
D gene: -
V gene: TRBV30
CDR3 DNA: TGTGCCTGGAGTGCGGGGGCCCACGAGCAGTACTTC
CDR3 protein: CAWSAGAHEQYF

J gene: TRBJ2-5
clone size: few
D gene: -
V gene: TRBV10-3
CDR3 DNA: TGTGCCATCAGGGCCGGGACGGCCGGCGAGACCCAGTACTTC
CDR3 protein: CAIRAGTAGETQYF

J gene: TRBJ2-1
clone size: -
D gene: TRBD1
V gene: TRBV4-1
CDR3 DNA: TGCGCCAGCAGCCAAGCACAGGGGAATGAGCAGTTCTTC
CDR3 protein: CASSQAQGNEQFF

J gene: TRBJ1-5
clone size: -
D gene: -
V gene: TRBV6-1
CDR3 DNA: TGTGCCAGCACCGACGGGCCCCTCAATCAGCCCCAGCATTTT
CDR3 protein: CASTDGPLNQPQHF

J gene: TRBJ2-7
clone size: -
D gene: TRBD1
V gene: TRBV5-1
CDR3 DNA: TGCGCCAGCAGCCGACAGGGTCGGGACGAGCAGTACTTC
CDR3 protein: CASSRQGRDEQYF

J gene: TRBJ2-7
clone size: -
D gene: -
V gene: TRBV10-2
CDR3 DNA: TGCGCCAGCACCCCCTTCCGGGACTCGGCCTACGAGCAGTACTTC
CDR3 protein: CASTPFRDSAYEQYF

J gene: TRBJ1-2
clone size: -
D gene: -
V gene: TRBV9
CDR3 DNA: TGTGCCAGCAGCCCCTCCGGGGGTGGCTACACCTTC
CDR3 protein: CASSPSGGGYTF

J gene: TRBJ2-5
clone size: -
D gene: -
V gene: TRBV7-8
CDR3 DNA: TGTGCCAGCAGCCCTGCACCCCGGGAGACCCAGTACTTC
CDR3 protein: CASSPAPRETQYF

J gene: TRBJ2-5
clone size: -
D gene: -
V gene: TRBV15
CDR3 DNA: TGTGCCACCAGCAGAGATTATGGGCAGGACTTCCTCGAGACCCAGTACTTC
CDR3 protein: CATSRDYGQDFLETQYF

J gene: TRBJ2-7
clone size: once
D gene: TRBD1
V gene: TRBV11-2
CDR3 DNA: TGTGCCAGCACCTCACCCGGGACAGGGACCTCCTACGAGCAGTACTTC
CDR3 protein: CASTSPGTGTSYEQYF

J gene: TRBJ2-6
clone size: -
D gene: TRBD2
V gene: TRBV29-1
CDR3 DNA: TGCAGCGTTTTGGGGGGGAACAACGTCCTGACTTTC
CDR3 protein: CSVLGGNNVLTF

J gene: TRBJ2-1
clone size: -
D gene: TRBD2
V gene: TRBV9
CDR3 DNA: TGTGCCAGCAGCCCAAGACTAGCTTCCTACAATGAGCAGTTCTTC
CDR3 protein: CASSPRLASYNEQFF

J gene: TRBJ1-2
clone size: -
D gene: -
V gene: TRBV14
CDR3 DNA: TGTGCCAGCAGCCATATTCGGTCTCTGGATGGCTACACCTTC
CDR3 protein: CASSHIRSLDGYTF

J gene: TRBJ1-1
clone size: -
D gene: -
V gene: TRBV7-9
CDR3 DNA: TGTGCCAGCAGCTTGAGCGGGAACACTGAAGCTTTCTTT
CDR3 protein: CASSLSGNTEAFF

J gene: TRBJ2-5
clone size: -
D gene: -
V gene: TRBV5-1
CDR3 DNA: TGCGCCAGCAGCCTTCTCCGCCAGGAGACCCAGTACTTC
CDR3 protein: CASSLLRQETQYF

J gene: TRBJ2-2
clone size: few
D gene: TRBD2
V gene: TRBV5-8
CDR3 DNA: TGTGCCAGCAGCACGCTGGTAGCGGGAGCGGGCACCGGGGAGCTGTTTTTT
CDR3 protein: CASSTLVAGAGTGELFF

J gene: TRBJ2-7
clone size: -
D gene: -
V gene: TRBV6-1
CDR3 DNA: TGTGCCAGCAGCCCACGAAGGGGAGAAGGGGAGCAGTACTTC
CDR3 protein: CASSPRRGEGEQYF

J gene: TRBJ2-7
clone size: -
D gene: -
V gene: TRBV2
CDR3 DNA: TGTGCCACTGCCCTTAGCGGCTACGAGCAGTACTTC
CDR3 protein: CATALSGYEQYF

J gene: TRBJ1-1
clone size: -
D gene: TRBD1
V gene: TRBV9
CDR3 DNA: TGTGCCAGCAGCGTAGCAGGGACAGGGGTGGTCGGCACTGAAGCTTTCTTT
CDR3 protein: CASSVAGTGVVGTEAFF

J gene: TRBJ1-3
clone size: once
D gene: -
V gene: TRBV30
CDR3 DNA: TGTGCCCGTCGGGCTCCCTCTGGAAACACCATATATTTT
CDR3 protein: CARRAPSGNTIYF

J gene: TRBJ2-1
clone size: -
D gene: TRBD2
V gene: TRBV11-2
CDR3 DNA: TGTGCCAGCAGCGGTCACGGGACTAGCGGGAGTCATGAGCAGTTCTTC
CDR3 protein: CASSGHGTSGSHEQFF

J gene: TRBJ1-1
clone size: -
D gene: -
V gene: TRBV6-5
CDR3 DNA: TGTGCCAGCCTTAGGGCAGCGAACACTGAAGCTTTCTTT
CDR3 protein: CASLRAANTEAFF

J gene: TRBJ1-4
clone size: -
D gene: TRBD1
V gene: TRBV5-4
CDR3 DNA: TGTGCCAGCAGCTACAGGGGCGGTAATGAAAAACTGTTTTTT
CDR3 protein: CASSYRGGNEKLFF

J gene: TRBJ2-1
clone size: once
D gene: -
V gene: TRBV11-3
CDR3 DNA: TGTGCCAGCAGCCCAGCCGGGACCTTGAGCAGTGAGCAGTTCTTC
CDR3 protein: CASSPAGTLSSEQFF

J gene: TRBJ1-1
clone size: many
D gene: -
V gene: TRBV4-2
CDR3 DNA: TGTGCCAGCCGTCGGGACCCGAACACTGAAGCTTTCTTT
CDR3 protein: CASRRDPNTEAFF

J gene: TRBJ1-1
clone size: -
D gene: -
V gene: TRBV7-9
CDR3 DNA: TGTGCCAGCAGCTCACAGGACACCTTGAACACTGAAGCTTTCTTT
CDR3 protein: CASSSQDTLNTEAFF

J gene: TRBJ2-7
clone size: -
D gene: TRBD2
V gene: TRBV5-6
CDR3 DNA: TGTGCCAGCAGCTTGTGGGCTAGCGGGAACAAGCAGTACTTC
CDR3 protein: CASSLWASGNKQYF

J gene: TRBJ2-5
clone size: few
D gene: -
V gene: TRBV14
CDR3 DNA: TGTGCCAGCAGCCGTTTTTTCCAAGAGACCCAGTACTTC
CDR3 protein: CASSRFFQETQYF

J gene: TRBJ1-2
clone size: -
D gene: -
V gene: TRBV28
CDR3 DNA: TGTGCCAGCAGTCCGGGACCCGGGGACAGCTACACCTTC
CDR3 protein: CASSPGPGDSYTF

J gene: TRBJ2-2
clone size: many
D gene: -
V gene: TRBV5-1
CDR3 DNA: TGCGCCAGCAGCTTGGGCACTATCACCACCGGGGAGCTGTTTTTT
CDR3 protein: CASSLGTITTGELFF

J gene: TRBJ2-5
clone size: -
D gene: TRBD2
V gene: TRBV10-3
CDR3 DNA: TGTGCCATCAATGAGGGCGCTTCGGGGGGGACCCAGTACTTC
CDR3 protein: CAINEGASGGTQYF

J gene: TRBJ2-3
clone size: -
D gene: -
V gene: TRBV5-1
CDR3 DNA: TGCGCCAGCAGCTTGGCAGATACGCAGTATTTT
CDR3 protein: CASSLADTQYF

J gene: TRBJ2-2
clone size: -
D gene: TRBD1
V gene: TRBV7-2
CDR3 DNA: TGTGCCAGCAGCCCCCTCCCAGGGGGCTCCGGGGAGCTGTTTTTT
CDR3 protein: CASSPLPGGSGELFF

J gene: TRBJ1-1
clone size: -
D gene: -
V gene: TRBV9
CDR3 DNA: TGTGCCAGCAGCGTAGTTGATATCGACACTGAAGCTTTCTTT
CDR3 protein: CASSVVDIDTEAFF

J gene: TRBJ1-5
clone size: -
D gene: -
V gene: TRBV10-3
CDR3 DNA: TGTGCCATCAGTGAGCTTGGCAGGGTGGGCAATCAGCCCCAGCATTTT
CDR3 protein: CAISELGRVGNQPQHF

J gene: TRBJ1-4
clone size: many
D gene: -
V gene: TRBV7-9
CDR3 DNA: TGTGCCAGCAGCTTAGGGCAGGGGAGGGGCGCGAGTGAAAAACTGTTTTTT
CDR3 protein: CASSLGQGRGASEKLFF

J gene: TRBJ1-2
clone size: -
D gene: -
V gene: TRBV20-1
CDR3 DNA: TGCAGTGCCCATAGACAGGAAGGCTACACCTTC
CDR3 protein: CSAHRQEGYTF

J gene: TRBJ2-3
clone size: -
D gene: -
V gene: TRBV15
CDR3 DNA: TGTGCCACCAGCAGAGTTACGGGGCCAGTTGATACGCAGTATTTT
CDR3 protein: CATSRVTGPVDTQYF